Listed below are T cell receptor beta chains from one sample, sequenced in a study of vaccination and CD4 T cells after COVID-19. TCRdb called the PCR reads again in MiXCR, with one record for every CDR3 protein. This table holds 10,000 to 15,000 distinct CDR3 sequences, 44% found once. Their antigen targets remain unknown. The specimen sequenced was CD4+ T cells from blood, cultured in vitro. The receptors stem from a human donor who had recovered from COVID-19. CDR3s include the opening cysteine and the closing phenylalanine or tryptophan. A D gene is named only where the DNA matches it firmly. Expanded clones get a size class; other rows say once, few or many, or leave the size out.

abundance: few; j_gene: TRBJ2-3; v_gene: TRBV11-2; d_gene: NA; CDR3aa: CASSLGYSDTQYF; CDR3nt: TGTGCCAGCAGCTTAGGATACTCGGATACGCAGTATTTT
abundance: NA; j_gene: TRBJ2-1; v_gene: TRBV7-2; d_gene: NA; CDR3aa: CASTTGNSYNEQFF; CDR3nt: TGTGCCAGCACTACAGGAAACTCCTACAATGAGCAGTTCTTC
abundance: NA; j_gene: TRBJ2-2; v_gene: TRBV11-3; d_gene: NA; CDR3aa: CASNPGTGTSGELFF; CDR3nt: TGTGCCAGCAACCCCGGGACAGGGACTAGCGGGGAGCTGTTTTTT
abundance: once; j_gene: TRBJ1-2; v_gene: TRBV5-1; d_gene: NA; CDR3aa: CASSQGGSNYGYTF; CDR3nt: TGCGCCAGCAGCCAGGGAGGGTCGAACTATGGCTACACCTTC
abundance: few; j_gene: TRBJ1-1; v_gene: TRBV2; d_gene: TRBD1; CDR3aa: CASSSGQGNTEAFF; CDR3nt: TGTGCCAGCAGTTCGGGACAGGGTAACACTGAAGCTTTCTTT
abundance: few; j_gene: TRBJ1-2; v_gene: TRBV5-1; d_gene: TRBD1; CDR3aa: CASSSGQGHSYTF; CDR3nt: TGCGCCAGCAGCTCCGGACAGGGCCATTCCTACACCTTC
abundance: NA; j_gene: TRBJ1-1; v_gene: TRBV6-5; d_gene: NA; CDR3aa: CASSYSQMNTEAFF; CDR3nt: TGTGCCAGCAGTTACTCGCAGATGAACACTGAAGCTTTCTTT
abundance: NA; j_gene: TRBJ2-5; v_gene: TRBV12-3/TRBV12-4; d_gene: TRBD1; CDR3aa: CASRPGTAETQYF; CDR3nt: TGTGCCAGCAGGCCCGGGACAGCCGAGACCCAGTACTTC
abundance: few; j_gene: TRBJ2-7; v_gene: TRBV6-1; d_gene: NA; CDR3aa: CASSTEQTVSYEQYF; CDR3nt: TGTGCCAGCAGTACCGAACAGACAGTGTCCTACGAGCAGTACTTC
abundance: few; j_gene: TRBJ2-3; v_gene: TRBV20-1; d_gene: TRBD1; CDR3aa: CSARGTGHTDTQYF; CDR3nt: TGCAGTGCTAGGGGGACAGGCCACACAGATACGCAGTATTTT
abundance: few; j_gene: TRBJ2-2; v_gene: TRBV6-4; d_gene: NA; CDR3aa: CATRSRQANTGELFF; CDR3nt: TGTGCCACCCGTTCAAGACAGGCGAACACCGGGGAGCTGTTTTTT
abundance: NA; j_gene: TRBJ2-1; v_gene: TRBV2; d_gene: TRBD2; CDR3aa: CASSDLRLAAYNEQFF; CDR3nt: TGTGCCAGCAGTGACTTGAGGCTAGCGGCCTACAATGAGCAGTTCTTC
abundance: NA; j_gene: TRBJ2-7; v_gene: TRBV6-5; d_gene: NA; CDR3aa: CASSLQGTHSYEQYF; CDR3nt: TGTGCCAGCAGTTTGCAGGGGACCCACTCCTACGAGCAGTACTTC
abundance: NA; j_gene: TRBJ2-2; v_gene: TRBV20-1; d_gene: NA; CDR3aa: CSARDSRGLNTGELFF; CDR3nt: TGCAGTGCTAGAGATTCCCGGGGTCTTAACACCGGGGAGCTGTTTTTT
abundance: few; j_gene: TRBJ1-2; v_gene: TRBV24-1; d_gene: TRBD1; CDR3aa: CATSETGAVGNYGYTF; CDR3nt: TGTGCCACCAGTGAGACAGGGGCAGTGGGAAACTATGGCTACACCTTC
abundance: few; j_gene: TRBJ2-7; v_gene: TRBV6-2/TRBV6-3; d_gene: NA; CDR3aa: CASSSYRETNEQYF; CDR3nt: TGTGCCAGCAGTTCGTACAGGGAGACGAACGAGCAGTACTTC
abundance: few; j_gene: TRBJ1-5; v_gene: TRBV30; d_gene: TRBD1; CDR3aa: CAWSGTGGSMSNQPQHF; CDR3nt: TGTGCCTGGAGTGGGACAGGGGGTTCGATGAGCAATCAGCCCCAGCATTTT
abundance: NA; j_gene: TRBJ1-1; v_gene: TRBV12-3/TRBV12-4; d_gene: NA; CDR3aa: CASSLNRVKDTEAFF; CDR3nt: TGTGCCAGCAGTCTCAACAGGGTAAAGGACACTGAAGCTTTCTTT
abundance: NA; j_gene: TRBJ1-5; v_gene: TRBV15; d_gene: NA; CDR3aa: CATSDVIWNQPQHF; CDR3nt: TGTGCCACCAGCGACGTGATTTGGAATCAGCCCCAGCATTTT
abundance: NA; j_gene: TRBJ1-1; v_gene: TRBV10-1; d_gene: NA; CDR3aa: CASSERSEAFF; CDR3nt: TGCGCCAGCAGTGAGCGCAGTGAAGCTTTCTTT
abundance: NA; j_gene: TRBJ2-7; v_gene: TRBV20-1; d_gene: NA; CDR3aa: CSARDFRGGEQYF; CDR3nt: TGCAGTGCTAGAGATTTTAGGGGCGGGGAGCAGTACTTC
abundance: NA; j_gene: TRBJ1-5; v_gene: TRBV27; d_gene: NA; CDR3aa: CASSSRGSGNQPQHF; CDR3nt: TGTGCCAGCAGTTCAAGAGGGTCGGGAAATCAGCCCCAGCATTTT
abundance: NA; j_gene: TRBJ1-2; v_gene: TRBV6-1; d_gene: NA; CDR3aa: CASSHPERNGYTF; CDR3nt: TGTGCCAGCAGTCACCCAGAGAGGAATGGCTACACCTTC
abundance: NA; j_gene: TRBJ1-5; v_gene: TRBV4-3; d_gene: TRBD1; CDR3aa: CASSFSGTGYTQPQHF; CDR3nt: TGCGCCAGCAGCTTCTCCGGGACAGGCTATACTCAGCCCCAGCATTTT
abundance: few; j_gene: TRBJ2-5; v_gene: TRBV20-1; d_gene: NA; CDR3aa: CSASGTETQYF; CDR3nt: TGCAGTGCTAGCGGTACGGAGACCCAGTACTTC
abundance: medium-sized; j_gene: TRBJ1-5; v_gene: TRBV5-1; d_gene: NA; CDR3aa: CASSPDGDSNQPQHF; CDR3nt: TGCGCCAGCAGCCCGGACGGGGATAGCAATCAGCCCCAGCATTTT
abundance: few; j_gene: TRBJ2-1; v_gene: TRBV2; d_gene: TRBD2; CDR3aa: CASSEAAGGLMDEQFF; CDR3nt: TGTGCCAGCAGTGAAGCGGCGGGAGGGCTCATGGATGAGCAGTTCTTC
abundance: NA; j_gene: TRBJ1-1; v_gene: TRBV27; d_gene: NA; CDR3aa: CANSGTLNTEAFF; CDR3nt: TGTGCCAACAGTGGCACCCTGAACACTGAAGCTTTCTTT
abundance: NA; j_gene: TRBJ1-1; v_gene: TRBV28; d_gene: TRBD1; CDR3aa: CASSFSDREAFF; CDR3nt: TGTGCCAGCAGTTTTTCGGACAGGGAAGCTTTCTTT
abundance: few; j_gene: TRBJ1-1; v_gene: TRBV27; d_gene: TRBD1; CDR3aa: CASRRTGFSDTEAFF; CDR3nt: TGTGCCAGCCGACGGACAGGGTTTTCTGACACTGAAGCTTTCTTT
abundance: few; j_gene: TRBJ1-3; v_gene: TRBV20-1; d_gene: NA; CDR3aa: CSARMNSGNTIYF; CDR3nt: TGCAGTGCTAGAATGAACTCTGGAAACACCATATATTTT
abundance: NA; j_gene: TRBJ2-3; v_gene: TRBV19; d_gene: NA; CDR3aa: CASSIVSSGRTDTQYF; CDR3nt: TGTGCCAGTAGTATAGTATCCAGCGGTCGCACAGATACGCAGTATTTT
abundance: NA; j_gene: TRBJ1-1; v_gene: TRBV6-1; d_gene: NA; CDR3aa: CASSDLGSNTEAFF; CDR3nt: TGTGCCAGCAGTGACCTGGGGTCGAACACTGAAGCTTTCTTT
abundance: NA; j_gene: TRBJ1-2; v_gene: TRBV25-1; d_gene: NA; CDR3aa: CASSPDYGYTF; CDR3nt: TGTGCCAGCAGCCCGGACTATGGCTACACCTTC
abundance: few; j_gene: TRBJ1-5; v_gene: TRBV20-1; d_gene: TRBD1; CDR3aa: CSALQAETGGLLGNQPQHF; CDR3nt: TGCAGTGCCCTTCAAGCCGAGACAGGGGGCCTGTTGGGCAATCAGCCCCAGCATTTT
abundance: NA; j_gene: TRBJ2-7; v_gene: TRBV7-9; d_gene: NA; CDR3aa: CASNLSGRVQYF; CDR3nt: TGTGCCAGCAACTTAAGCGGCAGGGTGCAGTACTTC
abundance: NA; j_gene: TRBJ1-5; v_gene: TRBV2; d_gene: NA; CDR3aa: CASSAYDSQPQHF; CDR3nt: TGTGCCAGCAGTGCATACGACAGTCAGCCCCAGCATTTT
abundance: NA; j_gene: TRBJ1-2; v_gene: TRBV18; d_gene: NA; CDR3aa: CASSPSGAQGYGYTF; CDR3nt: TGTGCCAGCTCACCATCCGGGGCCCAGGGCTATGGCTACACCTTC
abundance: NA; j_gene: TRBJ2-7; v_gene: TRBV11-2; d_gene: TRBD2; CDR3aa: CASSLVAGAEQYF; CDR3nt: TGTGCCAGCAGCTTAGTTGCGGGAGCCGAGCAGTACTTC
abundance: few; j_gene: TRBJ1-6; v_gene: TRBV20-1; d_gene: TRBD1; CDR3aa: CSARDIGQGFSPLHF; CDR3nt: TGCAGTGCTAGAGACATCGGACAGGGTTTTTCACCCCTCCACTTT
abundance: few; j_gene: TRBJ2-5; v_gene: TRBV6-1; d_gene: TRBD2; CDR3aa: CASSELSGSSGRGAETQYF; CDR3nt: TGTGCCAGCAGTGAACTTTCTGGATCTAGCGGGAGGGGGGCGGAGACCCAGTACTTC
abundance: once; j_gene: TRBJ2-7; v_gene: TRBV20-1; d_gene: NA; CDR3aa: CSAPFWRSSSFYEQYF; CDR3nt: TGCAGTGCTCCTTTCTGGCGGTCCTCCTCGTTTTACGAGCAGTACTTC
abundance: NA; j_gene: TRBJ2-7; v_gene: TRBV19; d_gene: NA; CDR3aa: CASSIDRGSEQYF; CDR3nt: TGTGCCAGTAGTATAGATAGGGGAAGCGAGCAGTACTTC
abundance: once; j_gene: TRBJ2-1; v_gene: TRBV6-1; d_gene: TRBD2; CDR3aa: CASSPRPGTSGRGRVNEQFF; CDR3nt: TGTGCCAGCAGTCCTCGCCCAGGGACTAGCGGGAGGGGGAGGGTCAATGAGCAGTTCTTC
abundance: NA; j_gene: TRBJ2-5; v_gene: TRBV14; d_gene: TRBD1; CDR3aa: CASSQDKGTVLGETQYF; CDR3nt: TGTGCCAGCAGCCAAGATAAAGGGACAGTTCTGGGGGAGACCCAGTACTTC